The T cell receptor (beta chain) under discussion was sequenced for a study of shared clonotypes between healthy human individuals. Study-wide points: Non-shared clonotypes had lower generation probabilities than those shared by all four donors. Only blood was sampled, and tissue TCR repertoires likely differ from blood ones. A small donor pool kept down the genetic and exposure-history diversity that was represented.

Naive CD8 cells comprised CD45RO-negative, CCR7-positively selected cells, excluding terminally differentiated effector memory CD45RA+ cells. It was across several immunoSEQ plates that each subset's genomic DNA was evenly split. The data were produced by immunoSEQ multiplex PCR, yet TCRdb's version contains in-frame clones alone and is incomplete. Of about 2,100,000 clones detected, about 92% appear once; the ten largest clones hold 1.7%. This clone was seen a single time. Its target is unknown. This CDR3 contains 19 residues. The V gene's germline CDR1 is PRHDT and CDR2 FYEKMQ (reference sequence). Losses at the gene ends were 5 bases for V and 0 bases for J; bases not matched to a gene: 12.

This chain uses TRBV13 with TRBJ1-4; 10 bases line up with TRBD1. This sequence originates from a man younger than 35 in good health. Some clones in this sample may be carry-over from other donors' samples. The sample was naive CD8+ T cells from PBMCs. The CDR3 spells CASSIDRGLTSATNEKLFF. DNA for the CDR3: TGTGCCAGCAGCATCGACAGGGGGCTAACATCTGCAACTAATGAAAAACTGTTTTTT.